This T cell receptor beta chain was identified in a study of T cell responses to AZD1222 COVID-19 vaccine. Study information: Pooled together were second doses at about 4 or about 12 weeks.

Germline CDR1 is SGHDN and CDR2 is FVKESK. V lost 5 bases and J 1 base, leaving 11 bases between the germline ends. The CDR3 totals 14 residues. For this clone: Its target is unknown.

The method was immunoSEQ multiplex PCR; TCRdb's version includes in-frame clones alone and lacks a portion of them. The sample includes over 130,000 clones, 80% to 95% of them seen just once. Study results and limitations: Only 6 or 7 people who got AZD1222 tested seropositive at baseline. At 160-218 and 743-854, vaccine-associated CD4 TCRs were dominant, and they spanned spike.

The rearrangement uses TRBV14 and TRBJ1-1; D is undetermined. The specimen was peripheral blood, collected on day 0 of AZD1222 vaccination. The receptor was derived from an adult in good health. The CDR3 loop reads CASSAYSWNTEAFF. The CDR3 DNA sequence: TGTGCCAGCAGCGCCTATTCATGGAACACTGAAGCTTTCTTT.